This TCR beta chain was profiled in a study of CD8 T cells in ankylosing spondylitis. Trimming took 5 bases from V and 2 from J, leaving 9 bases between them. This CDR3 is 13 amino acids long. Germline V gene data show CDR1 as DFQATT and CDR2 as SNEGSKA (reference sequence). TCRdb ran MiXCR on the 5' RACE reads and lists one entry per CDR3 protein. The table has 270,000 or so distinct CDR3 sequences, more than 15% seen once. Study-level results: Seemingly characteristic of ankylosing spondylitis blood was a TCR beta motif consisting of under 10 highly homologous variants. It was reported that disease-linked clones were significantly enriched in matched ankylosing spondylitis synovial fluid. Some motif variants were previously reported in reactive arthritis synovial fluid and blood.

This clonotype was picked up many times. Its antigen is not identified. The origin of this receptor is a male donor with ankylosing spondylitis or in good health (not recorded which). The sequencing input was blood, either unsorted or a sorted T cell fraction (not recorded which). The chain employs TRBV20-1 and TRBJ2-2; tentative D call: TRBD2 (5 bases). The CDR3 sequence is CSALSANTGELFF. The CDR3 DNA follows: TGCAGTGCTCTTAGCGCTAACACCGGGGAGCTGTTTTTT.